This T cell receptor beta chain appears in the sequencing data of a study of shared clonotypes between healthy human individuals. A word on this clone: Its antigen is currently unknown.

Authors' analysis steps: Because ImmunoSEQ provided only junction sequences with no quality scores, the filtering differed. Using immunoSEQ multiplex PCR, the repertoire was profiled, and TCRdb retains in-frame clones only, with some absent. V and J calls and clone size follow that table, whereas D and trimming were derived from the DNA. The sample yields hundreds of thousands of clones, about 95% seen once. Donors comprised healthy HIV-negative adults lacking recent acute infections or vaccinations. General study findings and limits: Among the subsets, naive ones generally showed larger estimated richness than memory ones.

The junction had 14 bases not matched to a gene; V was cut back by 4 bases and J by 6 bases. This CDR3 has 17 residues. The germline CDR1 and CDR2 sequences are MNHEY and SMNVEV (reference sequence). The rearrangement joins TRBV27 to TRBJ2-3; 9 nucleotides align to TRBD2. Input material: naive CD4+ T cells sorted from blood. Subset of the sample: CD45RA+ positively selected. This sequence was found in a woman aged 25 to 39 in good health. This chain's CDR3 is CASSSTILAGVGDTQYF. The CDR3 nucleotides are TGTGCCAGCAGTTCAACCATATTAGCGGGAGTTGGTGATACGCAGTATTTT.